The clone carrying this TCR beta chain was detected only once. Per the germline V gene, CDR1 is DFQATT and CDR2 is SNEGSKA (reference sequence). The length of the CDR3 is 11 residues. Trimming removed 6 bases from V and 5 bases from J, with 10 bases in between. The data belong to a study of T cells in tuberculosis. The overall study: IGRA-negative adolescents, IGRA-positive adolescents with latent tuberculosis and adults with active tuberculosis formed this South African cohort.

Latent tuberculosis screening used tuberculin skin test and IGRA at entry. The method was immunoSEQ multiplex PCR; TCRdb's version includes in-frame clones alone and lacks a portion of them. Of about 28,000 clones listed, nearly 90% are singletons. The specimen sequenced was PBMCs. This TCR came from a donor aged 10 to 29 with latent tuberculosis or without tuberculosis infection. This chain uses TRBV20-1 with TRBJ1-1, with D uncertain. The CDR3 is CSANRWTEAFF. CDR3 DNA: TGCAGTGCAAATCGGTGGACTGAAGCTTTCTTT.